This T cell receptor beta chain was recovered during a study of control samples from healthy donors and cancer patients. The protocol was immunoSEQ multiplex PCR, while the TCRdb copy is restricted to in-frame clones and leaves out a portion. Here the sample spans roughly 92,000 clones, around 86% being singletons. This clone was detected only a few times. Germline CDR1 is SGHVS and CDR2 is FQNEAQ. The CDR3 runs to 15 residues. The germline V and J ends were trimmed by 5 bases and 2 bases, with 15 bases remaining between them. Sequencing used blood. V gene TRBV7-8 combines with J gene TRBJ2-5; no clear D gene. The receptor was isolated from a woman aged 50 to 60 in good health. Here the CDR3 reads CASSLTGWEQETQYF. The CDR3 nucleotides read TGTGCCAGCAGCCTTACGGGTTGGGAACAAGAGACCCAGTACTTC. The complete variable domain, with remaining parts taken from reference TRBV7-8 and TRBJ2-5, reads GAGVSQSPRYKVAKRGQDVALRCDPISGHVSLFWYQQALGQGPEFLTYFQNEAQLDKSGLPSDRFFAERPEGSVSTLKIQRTQQEDSAVYLCASSLTGWEQETQYFGPGTRLLVL.